A single sample is the source of the 23 T cell receptor beta chains below, sequenced in a study of CD8 T cells in Susac syndrome. RNA totalling about 0.45 to 1 ug underwent reverse transcription with random hexamers. TCRdb reprocessed the immunoSEQ multiplex PCR reads via MiXCR and lists one record per CDR3 protein. The repertoire has 200,000 to 250,000 distinct CDR3 sequences, 85% to 95% of them found once; the top ten carry 0.15% to 0.2%. The source material was CD4+ T cells from PBMCs. The receptor source for this set is a human donor with Susac syndrome.

About this clonotype: One end of the junction varies from germline; a read error may be responsible. The V and J genes are TRBV6-2 or TRBV6-3 and TRBJ2-1; 11 positions match TRBD2. Germline CDR1 MNHEY, CDR2 SVGEGT. The CDR3 runs 14 residues. CDR3 DNA: TGTGCCAGCAGTTACGGGCTAGCGGGGGGTAATCAGCTCTTC. This translates into CASSYGLAGGNQLF.

CDR3 region: CASSGRHLYTDTQYF. The CDR3 DNA reads TGTGCCAGTAGTGGGAGGCACCTCTACACAGATACGCAGTATTTT. The chain couples TRBV19 to TRBJ2-3; tentative D call: TRBD2 (6 bases). CDR1 and CDR2 from the germline V gene are LNHDA and SQIVND (reference sequence). The CDR3 extends over 15 amino acids. V shed 5 bases and J shed 2 bases, with 14 bases lying between them. The full variable domain, in which reference TRBV19 and TRBJ2-3 provide the parts outside the CDR3, is DGGITQSPKYLFRKEGQNVTLSCEQNLNHDAMYWYRQDPGQGLRLIYYSQIVNDFQKGDIAEGYSVSREKKESFPLTVTSAQKNPTAFYLCASSGRHLYTDTQYFGPGTRLTVL.

CDR3 coding DNA: TGTGCCTGGAGTTGGGGACAGATGAACACTGAAGCTTTCTTT. Protein sequence: CAWSWGQMNTEAFF. V and J are TRBV30 and TRBJ1-1; 7 nucleotides match TRBD1. Germline CDR1 GTSNPN, CDR2 SVGIG (reference sequence). This CDR3 contains 14 residues. V gave up 2 bases and J gave up 0 bases; unmatched junction bases: 3.

The chain recombines TRBV20-1 with TRBJ1-4, with D perhaps TRBD1 (6 bases). This CDR3 has 15 amino acids. The ends were cut back, 6 bases at V and 5 bases at J, with 19 bases in the middle. Germline lookup yields CDR1 DFQATT and CDR2 SNEGSKA (reference sequence). Written as DNA, the CDR3 is TGCAGTGCCATTAACCGCAGGGGAAAGAATGAAAAACTGTTTTTT. Amino acid sequence: CSAINRRGKNEKLFF.

This chain connects TRBV30 to TRBJ2-5; 10 nucleotides agree with TRBD2. The germline CDR1 and CDR2 sequences are GTSNPN and SVGIG (reference sequence). V shed 5 bases and J 4 bases; nucleotides not matched to a gene: 7. CDR3 length equals 14 residues. CDR3: CAWAAWTSGETQYF. The DNA of the CDR3 is TGTGCCTGGGCGGCCTGGACTAGCGGAGAGACCCAGTACTTC.

The J gene is TRBJ2-3, the V gene TRBV4-3, with 7 nucleotides matching TRBD2. Per germline, CDR1 LGHNA and CDR2 YSLEER. Germline trimming cut 0 bases from V and 2 bases from J; bases unmatched to any gene: 2. The CDR3 loop spans 15 amino acids. Here the CDR3 DNA reads TGCGCCAGCAGCCAAGACAGCGGGACCACAGATACGCAGTATTTT. Translating gives CASSQDSGTTDTQYF.

This rearrangement joins TRBV24-1 to TRBJ2-5, with TRBD1 matching 9 bases. CDR3 length: 16 amino acids. Germline-derived CDR1 and CDR2 are KGHDR and SFDVKD. The V and J ends lost 2 bases and 5 bases, in that order; junction bases with no gene match: 8. In DNA, the CDR3 is TGTGCCACCAGTGATTCCCCTGGACAGGGGAAGGAGACCCAGTACTTC. This translates into CATSDSPGQGKETQYF.

The chain carries TRBV6-5 and TRBJ2-7; 9 positions match TRBD1. CDR3 length: 17 residues. With 0 bases clipped from V and 0 bases from J, the junction kept 6 bases outside the gene matches. Germline CDR1 and CDR2: MNHEY and SVGAGI. In nucleotides, the CDR3 is TGTGCCAGCAGTTACTCGTGGAGACAGGGGGTCTCCTACGAGCAGTACTTC. Amino acid sequence: CASSYSWRQGVSYEQYF.

The chain combines TRBV20-1 with TRBJ1-6; 10 nucleotides agree with TRBD1. The CDR3 sequence is 15 residues long. J was trimmed by 8 bases and V by 0 bases; bases with no gene match: 4. CDR1 is DFQATT and CDR2 is SNEGSKA in the germline V gene (reference sequence). This CDR3 reads CSARDDRGRDSPLHF. The CDR3, as DNA: TGCAGTGCTAGAGACGACAGGGGGCGAGATTCACCCCTCCACTTT.

V gene TRBV7-8 combines with J gene TRBJ2-2; 8 nucleotides agree with TRBD1. The V segment lost 4 bases and the J segment 4 bases; nucleotides outside the gene matches: 5. The CDR3 contains 15 residues. Germline assignment: CDR1 SGHVS and CDR2 FQNEAQ. CDR3 DNA sequence: TGTGCCAGCAGCTGGAGGACAGGGAGCACCGGGGAGCTGTTTTTT. This sequence encodes CASSWRTGSTGELFF.

The genes are TRBV5-1 and TRBJ2-7; 9 bases are shared with TRBD2. CDR1 and CDR2 (germline): SGHRS, YFSETQ. Unmatched junction bases numbered 6, after V lost 5 bases and J lost 3 bases. The CDR3 has 14 residues. The CDR3 bases are TGCGCCAGCAGATCTAGCGGGGACGACTACGAGCAGTACTTC. Translated, it gives CASRSSGDDYEQYF.

The rearrangement links TRBV4-2 to TRBJ2-7, with D possibly being TRBD1 or TRBD2 (5 bases each). V shed 0 bases and J shed 2 bases, with 14 bases lying between them. CDR3 size: 16 residues. Per germline, CDR1 LGHNA and CDR2 YNFKEQ. The CDR3 protein is CASSQERDEQPYEQYF. CDR3 DNA sequence: TGTGCCAGCAGCCAAGAAAGGGACGAGCAACCCTACGAGCAGTACTTC.

This clonotype was counted once. The chain couples TRBV12-3 or TRBV12-4 to TRBJ2-5; maybe TRBD2 (5 bases). The V end was cut by 6 bases, the J end by 4 bases, with 15 bases between. The CDR3 is made up of 14 amino acids. CDR3: CASRLTGGAETQYF. CDR3 nucleotide sequence: TGTGCCAGCAGGCTGACCGGAGGTGCAGAGACCCAGTACTTC.

V gene TRBV5-4 combines with J gene TRBJ2-6; the D gene is possibly TRBD1 (6 bases). The CDR3 runs to 17 residues. The germline gives CDR1 SGHNT, CDR2 YYREEE (reference sequence). Trimming removed 2 bases from V and 2 bases from J, with 14 bases in between. The CDR3 DNA reads TGTGCCAGCAGCTTAGGTTCAGGGGCGGCTGGGGCCAACGTCCTGACTTTC. Protein sequence: CASSLGSGAAGANVLTF.

This chain joins TRBV10-3 and TRBJ1-2; unclear D gene. Per germline, CDR1 ENHRY and CDR2 SYGVKD. The CDR3 is made up of 13 amino acids. Trimming took off 4 bases at V and 6 bases at J, with 12 bases between the two ends. In nucleotides, the CDR3 is TGTGCCATCAGTGCCGGAGGGCCCGATGGCTACACCTTC. This sequence encodes CAISAGGPDGYTF.

The V call is TRBV30, the J call TRBJ1-2; D is perhaps TRBD1 (6 bases). V was shortened by 3 bases and J by 4 bases, with 15 bases between the two germline ends. CDR1 is GTSNPN, CDR2 SVGIG, per germline (reference sequence). There are 14 residues in the CDR3. The CDR3 sequence is CAWSQGQLIYGYTF. Written as DNA, the CDR3 is TGTGCCTGGAGCCAAGGACAGCTGATCTATGGCTACACCTTC.

This chain joins TRBV24-1 and TRBJ2-1; TRBD2 matches at 13 bases. Germline V gene lookup returns CDR1 KGHDR and CDR2 SFDVKD. V lost 2 bases to trimming and J lost 2 bases; unmatched junction nucleotides: 2. This CDR3 comprises 17 residues. The CDR3 is CATSDYGLAGAYNEQFF. CDR3 bases: TGTGCCACCAGTGATTACGGACTAGCGGGGGCCTACAATGAGCAGTTCTTC.

The chain carries TRBV2 and TRBJ2-7; unclear D gene. The V end was cut by 3 bases, the J end by 2 bases, with 11 bases between. The CDR3 length is 14 residues. CDR1 SNHLY and CDR2 FYNNEI come from the germline V gene. The chain's CDR3 is CASSESGGPYEQYF. The CDR3 nucleotides are TGTGCCAGCAGTGAGTCCGGTGGGCCCTACGAGCAGTACTTC.

V and J are TRBV30 and TRBJ1-1, with D hard to call. This CDR3 has 13 residues. V was clipped by 4 bases and J by 1 base, with 10 bases between them. CDR1 GTSNPN and CDR2 SVGIG come from the germline V gene (reference sequence). In DNA, the CDR3 is TGTGCCTGGATGCGAAATCGGAACACTGAAGCTTTCTTT. This codes for CAWMRNRNTEAFF. The entire variable domain, with the rest obtained from reference TRBV30 and TRBJ1-1, is as follows: SQTIHQWPATLVQPVGSPLSLECTVEGTSNPNLYWYRQAAGRGLQLLFYSVGIGQISSEVPQNLSASRPQDRQFILSSKKLLLSDSGFYLCAWMRNRNTEAFFGQGTRLTVV.

V is TRBV9 and J is TRBJ1-2; 7 bases agree with TRBD1. The CDR3 loop spans 15 amino acids. Germline CDR1 is SGDLS and CDR2 is YYNGEE. V shed 0 bases and J 4 bases; nucleotides not matched to a gene: 6. CDR3 amino acids: CASSVGNRGFYGYTF. Here the CDR3 DNA reads TGTGCCAGCAGCGTAGGTAACAGGGGATTCTATGGCTACACCTTC. Supplemented by reference TRBV9 and TRBJ1-2, the full variable domain reads DSGVTQTPKHLITATGQRVTLRCSPRSGDLSVYWYQQSLDQGLQFLIQYYNGEERAKGNILERFSAQQFPDLHSELNLSSLELGDSALYFCASSVGNRGFYGYTFGSGTRLTVV.

V is TRBV12-3 or TRBV12-4 and J is TRBJ1-5; D possibly corresponds to TRBD1 (6 bases). The V end lost 0 bases, the J end lost 2 bases, and 8 bases lay between the germline ends. There are 15 residues in the CDR3. CDR3 residues: CASSLANRGNQPQHF. The DNA for the CDR3 is TGTGCCAGCAGTTTAGCTAACAGGGGCAATCAGCCCCAGCATTTT.

The gene calls are TRBV9 and TRBJ2-7; 10 nucleotides match TRBD1. Trimming cost V 2 bases and J 4 bases; bases outside gene matches: 6. Germline assignment: CDR1 SGDLS and CDR2 YYNGEE. The CDR3 is made up of 15 amino acids. CDR3 protein: CASSVAGTGEYEQYF. In DNA, the CDR3 is TGTGCCAGCAGCGTCGCCGGGACAGGGGAATACGAGCAGTACTTC.

V is TRBV29-1 and J is TRBJ2-3; D unclear. Germline CDR1 reads SQVTM; CDR2 reads ANQGSEA. CDR3 length: 13 residues. Trimming took off 4 bases at V and 3 bases at J, with 11 bases between the two ends. The CDR3 loop is CSVGWLGTDTQYF. The CDR3 DNA is TGCAGCGTTGGGTGGCTTGGGACAGATACGCAGTATTTT.